This entry describes one T cell receptor (beta chain). TCR beta chains were sequenced at survey level with immunoSEQ. Clones were read by immunoSEQ multiplex PCR, and TCRdb kept only the in-frame ones, dropping some. The sample lists 60,000 to 75,000 clones, around 95% occurring once. The CDR3 length is 15 residues. Germline V CDR1 and CDR2: SGHNT, YENEEA. Losses at the gene ends were 5 bases for V and 3 bases for J; bases not matched to a gene: 7. The material sequenced was PBMCs. The genes are TRBV11-3 and TRBJ2-7; 10 bases match TRBD2. This clonotype was obtained from a man aged 35 to 55 with rheumatoid arthritis. This CDR3 reads CASSPGLAEYYEQYF. In nucleotides, the CDR3 is TGTGCCAGCAGCCCAGGACTAGCGGAGTACTACGAGCAGTACTTC.